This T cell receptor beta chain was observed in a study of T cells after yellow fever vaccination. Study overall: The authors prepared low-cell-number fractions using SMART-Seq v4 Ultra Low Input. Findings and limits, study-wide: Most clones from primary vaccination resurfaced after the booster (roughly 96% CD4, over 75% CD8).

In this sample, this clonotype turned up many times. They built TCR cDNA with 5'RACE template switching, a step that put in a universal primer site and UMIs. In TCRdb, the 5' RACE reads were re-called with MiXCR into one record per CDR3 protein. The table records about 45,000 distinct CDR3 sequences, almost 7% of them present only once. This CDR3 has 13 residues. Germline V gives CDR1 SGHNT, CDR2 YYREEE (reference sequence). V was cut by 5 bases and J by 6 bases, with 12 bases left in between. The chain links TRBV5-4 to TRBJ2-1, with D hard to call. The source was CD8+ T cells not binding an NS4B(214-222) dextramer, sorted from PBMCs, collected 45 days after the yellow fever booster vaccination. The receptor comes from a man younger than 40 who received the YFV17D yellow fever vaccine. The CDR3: CASRAADINEQFF. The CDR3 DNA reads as TGTGCCAGCAGGGCTGCTGATATCAATGAGCAGTTCTTC.